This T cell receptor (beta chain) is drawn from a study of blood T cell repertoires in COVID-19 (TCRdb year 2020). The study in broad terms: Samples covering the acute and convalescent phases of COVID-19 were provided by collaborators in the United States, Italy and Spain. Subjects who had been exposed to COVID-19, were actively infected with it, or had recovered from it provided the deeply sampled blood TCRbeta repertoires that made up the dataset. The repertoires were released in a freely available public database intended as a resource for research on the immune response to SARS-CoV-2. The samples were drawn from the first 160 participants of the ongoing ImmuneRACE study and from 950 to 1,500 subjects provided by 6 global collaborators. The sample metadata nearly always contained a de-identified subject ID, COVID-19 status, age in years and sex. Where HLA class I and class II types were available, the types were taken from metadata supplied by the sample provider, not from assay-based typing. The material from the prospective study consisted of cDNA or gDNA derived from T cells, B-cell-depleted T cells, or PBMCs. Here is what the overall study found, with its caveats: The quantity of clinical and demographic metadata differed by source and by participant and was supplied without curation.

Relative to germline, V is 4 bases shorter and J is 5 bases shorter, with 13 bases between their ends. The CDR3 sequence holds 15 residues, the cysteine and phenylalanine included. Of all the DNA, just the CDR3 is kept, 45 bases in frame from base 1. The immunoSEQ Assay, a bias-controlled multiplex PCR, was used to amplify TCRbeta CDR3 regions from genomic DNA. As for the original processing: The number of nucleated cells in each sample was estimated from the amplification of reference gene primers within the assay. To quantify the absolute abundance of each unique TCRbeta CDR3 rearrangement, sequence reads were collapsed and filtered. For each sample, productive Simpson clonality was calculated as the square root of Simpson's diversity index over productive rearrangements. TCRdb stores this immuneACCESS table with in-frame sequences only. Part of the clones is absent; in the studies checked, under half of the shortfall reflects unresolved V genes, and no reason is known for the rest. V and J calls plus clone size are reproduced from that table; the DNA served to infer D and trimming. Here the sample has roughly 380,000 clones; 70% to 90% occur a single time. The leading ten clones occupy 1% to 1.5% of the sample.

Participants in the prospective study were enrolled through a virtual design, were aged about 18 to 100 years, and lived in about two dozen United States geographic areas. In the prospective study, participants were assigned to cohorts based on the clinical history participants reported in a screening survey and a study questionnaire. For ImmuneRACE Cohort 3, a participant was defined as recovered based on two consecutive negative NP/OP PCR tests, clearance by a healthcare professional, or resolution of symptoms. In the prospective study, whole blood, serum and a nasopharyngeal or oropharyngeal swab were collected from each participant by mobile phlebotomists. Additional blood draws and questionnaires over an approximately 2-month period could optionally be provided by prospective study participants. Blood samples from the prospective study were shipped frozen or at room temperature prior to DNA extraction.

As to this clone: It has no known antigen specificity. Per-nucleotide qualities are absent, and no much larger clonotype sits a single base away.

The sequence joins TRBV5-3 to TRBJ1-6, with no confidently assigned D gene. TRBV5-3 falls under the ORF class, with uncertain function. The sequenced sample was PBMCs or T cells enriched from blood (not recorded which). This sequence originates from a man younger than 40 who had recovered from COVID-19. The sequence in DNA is TGTGCCAGAAGCCCGGGTAGTGATAATAATTCACCCCTCCACTTT. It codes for CARSPGSDNNSPLHF.